This TCR beta chain comes out of a study of T cell clonality in common variable immunodeficiency. Germline CDR1 SNHLY, CDR2 FYNNEI. Trimming took off 3 bases at V and 0 bases at J, with 8 bases between the two ends. The CDR3 loop spans 15 amino acids. Patients had low serum IgG, IgA and/or IgM and specific antibody deficiency. General observations from the study: Fewer deletions and N-nucleotide insertions were reportedly seen in common variable immunodeficiency TCR beta sequences. Compared with controls, CVID subjects had fewer shared TCRbeta clones.

Control and CVID samples contributed equal amounts of genomic DNA. Profiling relied on immunoSEQ multiplex PCR, and the TCRdb table lists in-frame clones only, not all of them. Recorded here are about 42,000 clones, with no singletons, and the ten leading clones hold under 6.5%. On this clone: Antigen unknown. Read data end 3 residues before the CDR3 end; the end is taken from the germline J gene.

The sample was peripheral blood mononuclear cells. This receptor was taken from a human donor with common variable immunodeficiency. This sequence joins TRBV2 and TRBJ2-2; no clear D gene. CDR3 loop: CASSESVANTGELFF. CDR3 DNA (partial): TGTGCCAGCAGTGAGTCGGTAGCGAACACCGGGGAG.